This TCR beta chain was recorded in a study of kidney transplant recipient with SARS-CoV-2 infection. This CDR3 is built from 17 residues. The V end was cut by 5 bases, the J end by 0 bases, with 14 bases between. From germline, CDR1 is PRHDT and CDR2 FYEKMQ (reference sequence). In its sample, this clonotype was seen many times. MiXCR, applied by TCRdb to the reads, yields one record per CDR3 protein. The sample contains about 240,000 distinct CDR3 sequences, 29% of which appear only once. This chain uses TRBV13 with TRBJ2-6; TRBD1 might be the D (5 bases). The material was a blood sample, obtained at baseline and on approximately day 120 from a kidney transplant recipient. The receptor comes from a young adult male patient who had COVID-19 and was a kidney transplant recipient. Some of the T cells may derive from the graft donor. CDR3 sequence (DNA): TGTGCCAGCAGCACAAGGGGTAGCACCTCTGGGGCCAACGTCCTGACTTTC. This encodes CASSTRGSTSGANVLTF.